Presented here are 17 T cell receptor beta chains from one specimen sequenced in a study of Graves' ophthalmopathy and Graves' hyperthyroidism. Amplification of the TCR beta CDR3 regions used RNA transcripts (as template). First-round RT-PCR employed HTBI primers, with a second-round multiplex PCR after it. TCRdb independently ran MiXCR on the multiplex PCR reads; one entry per CDR3 protein. The sample consists of 350,000 to 450,000 distinct CDR3 sequences, 18% of them appearing once. The sample taken for sequencing was peripheral blood. These receptors came from a woman in her late teens or twenties with Graves' ophthalmopathy.

At least ten counts were recorded for this clonotype. This chain joins TRBV6-1 and TRBJ1-5; 8 positions match TRBD1. The CDR3 contains 15 residues. Per the germline V gene, CDR1 is MNHNS and CDR2 is SASEGT. The junction had 0 bases not matched to a gene; V was cut back by 0 bases and J by 2 bases. This chain's CDR3 is CASSEATGGNQPQHF. The CDR3 DNA is TGTGCCAGCAGTGAAGCGACAGGGGGCAATCAGCCCCAGCATTTT.

Ten or more counts support this clonotype. The chain employs TRBV12-3 or TRBV12-4 and TRBJ2-4, with D possibly being TRBD1 (5 bases). V lost 7 bases and J 7 bases, leaving 14 bases between the germline ends. This CDR3 is 13 amino acids long. The CDR3 loop reads CASTLRGSNIQYF. The CDR3 DNA is TGTGCCAGCACCCTTAGGGGATCTAACATTCAGTACTTC.

This clonotype showed up just a few times. The V and J genes are TRBV30 and TRBJ1-6; TRBD1 aligns across 8 bases. The germline V gene has CDR1 GTSNPN and CDR2 SVGIG (reference sequence). V shed 5 bases and J 15 bases; nucleotides not matched to a gene: 15. CDR3 length: 14 residues. The DNA for the CDR3 is TGTGCCTGGTCTACCGGGACAGGCCCTCTGGGCCTCCACTTT. Residues: CAWSTGTGPLGLHF. The entire variable domain, with the rest obtained from reference TRBV30 and TRBJ1-6, is as follows: SQTIHQWPATLVQPVGSPLSLECTVEGTSNPNLYWYRQAAGRGLQLLFYSVGIGQISSEVPQNLSASRPQDRQFILSSKKLLLSDSGFYLCAWSTGTGPLGLHFGNGTRLTVT.

As regards this clonotype: A much larger clone is a single base away; this may be a read error. This chain links TRBV7-6 with TRBJ2-3; 11 nucleotides line up with TRBD2. This CDR3 has 18 amino acids. Germline values: CDR1 SGHVS, CDR2 FNYEAQ. CDR3 DNA sequence: TGTGGCAGCAGCTTAGGGGTGACTAGCGGGACGAGCACAGATACGCAGTATTTT. It yields the protein CGSSLGVTSGTSTDTQYF.

The table lists this clonotype with many counts. V is TRBV11-1 and J is TRBJ2-2; 7 bases match TRBD1. Germline CDR1 SGHAT, CDR2 FQDESV (reference sequence). The CDR3 is 14 amino acids. Germline trimming cut 3 bases from V and 5 bases from J; bases unmatched to any gene: 3. The CDR3 sequence is CASSFQTGTGELFF. The CDR3 DNA follows: TGTGCCAGCAGCTTCCAGACAGGGACCGGGGAGCTGTTTTTT.

This clonotype occurred once. V and J are TRBV20-1 and TRBJ2-7; 14 bases are shared with TRBD2. The V segment lost 5 bases and the J segment 4 bases; nucleotides outside the gene matches: 10. The CDR3 length is 16 residues. CDR1 DFQATT and CDR2 SNEGSKA come from the germline V gene (reference sequence). CDR3 sequence: CSALPGLAGALYEQYF. The CDR3 nucleotides are TGCAGTGCTCTTCCGGGACTAGCGGGAGCCTTATACGAGCAGTACTTC.

By sample share, this clonotype is medium-sized. The J gene is TRBJ2-7, the V gene TRBV7-9, with 7 bases that match TRBD1. CDR1 is SEHNR, CDR2 FQNEAQ, per germline (reference sequence). The CDR3 is 14 residues long. V lost 10 bases and J lost 3; bases outside the gene matches: 12. The CDR3 DNA is TGTGCCACCTTAACCTCCGGGACAGTCTACGAGCAGTACTTC. It encodes CATLTSGTVYEQYF. Full variable domain (missing parts from reference TRBV7-9 and TRBJ2-7): DTGVSQNPRHKITKRGQNVTFRCDPISEHNRLYWYRQTLGQGPEFLTYFQNEAQLEKSRLLSDRFSAERPKGSFSTLEIQRTEQGDSAMYLCATLTSGTVYEQYFGPGTRLTVT.

The table lists this clonotype with many counts. In DNA, the CDR3 is TGTGCCAGCTCACTCACAGGGATTCCTCTTCAGCCCCAGCATTTT. Protein product: CASSLTGIPLQPQHF. The rearrangement uses TRBV18 and TRBJ1-5; D is possibly TRBD1 (6 bases). The V gene's germline CDR1 is KGHSH and CDR2 LQKENI. This CDR3 is 15 amino acids long. Trimming took 4 bases from V and 6 from J, leaving 16 bases between them.

This clonotype showed up many times. This chain joins TRBV29-1 and TRBJ2-5, with 11 nucleotides matching TRBD2. The V gene's germline CDR1 is SQVTM and CDR2 ANQGSEA. The CDR3 covers 15 residues. V dropped 6 bases and J dropped 4; count of bases not matched to a gene: 10. CDR3 residues: CSVAGLAETRETQYF. CDR3 bases: TGCAGCGTCGCGGGACTAGCGGAGACTAGAGAGACCCAGTACTTC.

The gene calls are TRBV2 and TRBJ2-6; D is possibly TRBD1 or TRBD2 (6 bases each). The CDR3 sequence is 16 residues long. Germline V CDR1 and CDR2: SNHLY, FYNNEI. Trimming shortened V by 5 bases and J by 0 bases, and 11 bases separated the two germline ends. The CDR3 DNA is TGTGCCAGCAGTACGGGGGCGATCTCTGGGGCCAACGTCCTGACTTTC. Translation: CASSTGAISGANVLTF.

There are many counts of this clonotype. Germline is not matched at one junction end, which may reflect a read error. The chain carries TRBV5-1 and TRBJ1-1, with unresolved D. The CDR3 contains 13 residues. Germline values: CDR1 SGHRS, CDR2 YFSETQ. DNA for the CDR3: TGCGCCAGCAGCTTGAGTGGGAACAGTGAAGCTTTCTTT. Protein product: CASSLSGNSEAFF.

The chain carries TRBV29-1 and TRBJ2-7, with D perhaps being TRBD1 or TRBD2 (5 bases each). The CDR3 is 12 residues long. V dropped 7 bases and J dropped 3 bases, with 13 bases sitting between them. Germline V gives CDR1 SQVTM, CDR2 ANQGSEA. The CDR3 nucleotides are TGCAGCGCAGGGACCGCCGTCTACGAGCAGTACTTC. It specifies CSAGTAVYEQYF.

This clonotype was found many times. The chain recombines TRBV12-3 or TRBV12-4 with TRBJ2-2; 7 nucleotides match TRBD1. The V gene end was trimmed by 4 bases and the J gene end by 6 bases; junction bases not matched to a gene: 2. The CDR3 consists of 13 residues. Here the CDR3 reads CASSSDRAGELFF. For the CDR3, the DNA is TGTGCCAGCAGTTCCGACAGGGCCGGGGAGCTGTTTTTT.

This rearrangement joins TRBV9 to TRBJ1-1; D possibly corresponds to TRBD1 (6 bases). V was trimmed by 0 bases and J by 4 bases, leaving 13 bases between them. Germline CDR1 reads SGDLS; CDR2 reads YYNGEE. This CDR3 is built from 15 residues. CDR3 loop: CASSVATDRSTEAFF. CDR3 coding DNA: TGTGCCAGCAGCGTAGCTACGGACAGAAGCACTGAAGCTTTCTTT.

This chain joins TRBV6-2 or TRBV6-3 and TRBJ2-2; maybe TRBD2 (5 bases). Germline CDR1 MNHEY, CDR2 SVGEGT. Trimming took off 7 bases at V and 1 base at J, with 10 bases between the two ends. The CDR3 is 14 amino acids. CDR3: CASTAGLNTGELFF. Here the CDR3 DNA reads TGTGCCAGCACCGCCGGACTGAACACCGGGGAGCTGTTTTTT.

This clonotype appeared many times. The chain recombines TRBV4-1 with TRBJ2-2, with 10 bases that match TRBD2. Per the germline V gene, CDR1 is MGHRA and CDR2 is YSYEKL. CDR3 length: 15 amino acids. V trimming: 1 base; J trimming: 4 bases; junction bases outside the gene matches: 0. In DNA, the CDR3 is TGCGCCAGCAGCCAAGGGACTAGCGGCACCGGGGAGCTGTTTTTT. Translating gives CASSQGTSGTGELFF.

This clonotype was recorded many times. V usage is TRBV30 and J usage is TRBJ2-7; 12 bases fit TRBD2. The CDR3 is made up of 15 amino acids. Germline V CDR1 and CDR2: GTSNPN, SVGIG (reference sequence). Trimming cost V 1 base and J 5 bases; bases outside gene matches: 6. For the CDR3, the DNA is TGTGCCTGGAGTGAAGGACTAGCGGGAAAGGACGAGCAGTACTTC. It yields the protein CAWSEGLAGKDEQYF.